The clone carrying this TCR beta chain was seen a handful of times. This sample is drawn from a study of identical twins. There are 14 residues in the CDR3. V lost 4 bases and J lost 5, with 12 bases in between. Germline CDR1 and CDR2: SEHNR and FQNEAQ (reference sequence). A universal primer site came from template switching; cDNA carried unique molecular identifiers. TCRdb recomputed calls from the 5' RACE reads with MiXCR, one row per CDR3 protein. Here the sample spans about 810,000 distinct CDR3 sequences, 9% to 15% being singletons. These data were likewise used in another study, on yellow fever vaccine responses in identical twins.

V and J are TRBV7-9 and TRBJ2-1; no firm D call. The sequencing sample was made of PBMCs. The receptor was isolated from a woman under 30 in good health. The CDR3: CASSSGERNNEQFF. CDR3 in DNA: TGTGCCAGCAGCTCCGGAGAGAGAAACAATGAGCAGTTCTTC.